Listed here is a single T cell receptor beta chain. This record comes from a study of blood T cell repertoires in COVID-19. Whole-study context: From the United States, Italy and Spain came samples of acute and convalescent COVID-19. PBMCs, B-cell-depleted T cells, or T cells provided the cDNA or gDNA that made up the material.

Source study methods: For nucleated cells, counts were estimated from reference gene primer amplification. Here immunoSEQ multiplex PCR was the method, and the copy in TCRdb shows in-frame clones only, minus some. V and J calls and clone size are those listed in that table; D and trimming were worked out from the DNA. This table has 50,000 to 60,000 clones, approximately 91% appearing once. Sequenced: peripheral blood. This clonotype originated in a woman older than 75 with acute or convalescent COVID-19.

This CDR3 reads CASSYSAVKSTEAFF. The DNA for the CDR3 is TGTGCCAGCAGTTACTCGGCGGTAAAGAGCACTGAAGCTTTCTTT. The chain has TRBV6-5 and TRBJ1-1; D gene ambiguous. V was pared by 0 bases and J by 4 bases, with 12 bases between. Germline-derived CDR1 and CDR2 are MNHEY and SVGAGI. This CDR3 is 15 amino acids long.